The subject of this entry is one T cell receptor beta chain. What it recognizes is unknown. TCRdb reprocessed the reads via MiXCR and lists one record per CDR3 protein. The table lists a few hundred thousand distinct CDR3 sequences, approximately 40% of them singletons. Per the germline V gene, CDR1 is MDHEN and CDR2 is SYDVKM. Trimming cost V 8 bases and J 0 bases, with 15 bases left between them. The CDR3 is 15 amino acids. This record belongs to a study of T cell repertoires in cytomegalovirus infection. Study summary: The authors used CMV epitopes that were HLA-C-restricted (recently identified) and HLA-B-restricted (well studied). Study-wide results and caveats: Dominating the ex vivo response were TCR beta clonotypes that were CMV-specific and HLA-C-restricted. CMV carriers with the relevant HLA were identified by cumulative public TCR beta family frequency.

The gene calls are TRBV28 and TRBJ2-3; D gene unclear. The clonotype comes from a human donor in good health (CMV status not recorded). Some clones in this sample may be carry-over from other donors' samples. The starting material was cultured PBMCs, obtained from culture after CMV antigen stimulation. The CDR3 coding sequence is TGTGCCAGCTCCTCAGAGATTTCTAGCACAGATACGCAGTATTTT. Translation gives CASSSEISSTDTQYF.